These 16 T cell receptor beta chains were all obtained from the same sample, sequenced in a study of regulatory T cells in long-lasting Graves disease. Specified time point: newly diagnosed GD, antithyroid drugs for less than 3 months. Making the TCR library involved RNA that had been extracted from PBMCs. Library construction for TCR beta used iRepertoire HTBI primers and Arm-PCR of CDR3 regions. TCRdb reprocessed the multiplex PCR reads with MiXCR, giving one entry per CDR3 protein. The sample yields approximately 230,000 distinct CDR3 sequences, around 18% seen once. The sample consisted of peripheral blood mononuclear cells (PBMCs), taken at new diagnosis, from a patient treated with antithyroid drugs. The receptors stem from a female donor with Graves disease.

This clonotype has at least ten counts. The chain has TRBV12-3 or TRBV12-4 and TRBJ2-4; D not certain. Trimming removed 2 bases at V and 0 bases at J, with 14 bases between. The CDR3 contains 17 residues. CDR3 residues: CASSLKGTAVAKNIQYF. The CDR3 DNA is TGTGCCAGCAGTTTAAAGGGTACGGCCGTAGCCAAAAACATTCAGTACTTC.

This clonotype was observed a few times. This chain uses TRBV2 with TRBJ2-1, with 7 bases that match TRBD2. This CDR3 spans 13 amino acids. CDR1 SNHLY and CDR2 FYNNEI come from the germline V gene. The V segment lost 3 bases and the J segment 12 bases; nucleotides outside the gene matches: 8. The CDR3 sequence is CASSERELRVQFF. CDR3 bases: TGTGCCAGCAGTGAGCGGGAGCTGAGGGTGCAGTTCTTC.

The V and J genes are TRBV20-1 and TRBJ2-1; 11 positions agree with TRBD2. This CDR3 contains 14 residues. V lost 4 bases and J lost 9; bases outside the gene matches: 8. The germline V gene has CDR1 DFQATT and CDR2 SNEGSKA (reference sequence). CDR3 amino acids: CSAKSVLAGAEQFF. The DNA for the CDR3 is TGCAGTGCTAAAAGTGTACTAGCGGGAGCTGAGCAGTTCTTC.

Notes on this clonotype: A read error is likely here: a far larger clone is one base away. This chain uses TRBV19 with TRBJ2-5, with D perhaps matching TRBD2 (6 bases). Per the germline V gene, CDR1 is LNHDA and CDR2 is SQIVND (reference sequence). There are 12 residues in the CDR3. The V end lost 6 bases, the J end lost 11 bases, and 16 bases lay between the germline ends. The CDR3 bases are TGTGCCAGTAGCGGGAGAACGAATGAGCAGTACTTC. It specifies CASSGRTNEQYF.

This clonotype was detected many times. The rearrangement uses TRBV6-1 and TRBJ2-1; D remains ambiguous. Germline CDR1 MNHNS, CDR2 SASEGT. Trimming left V 3 bases short and J 2 bases short, with 8 bases between. This CDR3 has 14 amino acids. CDR3 amino acids: CASSDEATYNEQFF. In DNA, the CDR3 is TGTGCCAGCAGTGACGAGGCTACCTACAATGAGCAGTTCTTC.

There are many counts of this clonotype. The chain combines TRBV18 with TRBJ1-1; the D is unclear. Germline V lookup: CDR1 KGHSH, CDR2 LQKENI. Trimming removed 1 base from V and 0 bases from J, with 15 bases in between. CDR3 length: 17 amino acids. CDR3 coding DNA: TGTGCCAGCTCACCACTCCGGACGGTTAGCATGAACACTGAAGCTTTCTTT. Translated, it gives CASSPLRTVSMNTEAFF.

This clonotype was seen repeatedly, ten times or more. The V and J genes are TRBV27 and TRBJ2-5; perhaps TRBD2 as D (6 bases). This CDR3 contains 15 residues. V dropped 2 bases and J dropped 4 bases, with 14 bases sitting between them. CDR1 and CDR2 (germline): MNHEY, SMNVEV (reference sequence). CDR3 nucleotides: TGTGCCAGCAGTTTAGGAGGGGCCAAGGGAGAGACCCAGTACTTC. Amino acids: CASSLGGAKGETQYF.

With regard to this clonotype: This may be a read error: a much more frequent sequence differs by one nucleotide. The genes are TRBV9 and TRBJ2-7; TRBD2 matches at 14 bases. This CDR3 spans 16 amino acids. Germline CDR1 reads SGDLS; CDR2 reads YYNGEE. J gave up 5 bases and V 0 bases, and 4 bases lay outside the gene matches. This CDR3 is CASSVEGTSGRDEQYF. For the CDR3, the DNA is TGTGCCAGCAGCGTAGAGGGGACTAGCGGGAGAGACGAGCAGTACTTC.

This clonotype showed up many times. The V call is TRBV6-1, the J call TRBJ2-5; tentative D call: TRBD1 (6 bases). Germline CDR1 and CDR2: MNHNS and SASEGT. The CDR3 is 14 residues long. Trimming removed 6 bases at V and 1 base at J, with 12 bases between. The DNA of the CDR3 is TGTGCCAGCAGCCGTGGGACATTCCAAGAGACCCAGTACTTC. Protein product: CASSRGTFQETQYF.

This clonotype occurred many times. The chain recombines TRBV20-1 with TRBJ1-1; TRBD1 matches 7 bases. Germline V gene sequence: CDR1 DFQATT, CDR2 SNEGSKA (reference sequence). CDR3 length: 14 amino acids. Trimming took 0 bases from V and 9 from J; bases not matched to a gene: 10. The CDR3 bases are TGCAGTGCTAGAGAAATGGGGGGGGACAGAAAAGCTTTCTTT. This gives the protein CSAREMGGDRKAFF.

Many counts were recorded for this clonotype. The V gene is TRBV6-2 or TRBV6-3, the J gene TRBJ1-5; D uncertain. V was pared by 8 bases and J by 9 bases, with 14 bases between. The CDR3 has 12 amino acids. CDR1 and CDR2 from the germline V gene are MNHEY and SVGEGT. The CDR3 here is CASREINGPQHF. The CDR3 region has the DNA TGTGCCAGCCGGGAGATTAATGGGCCCCAGCATTTT.

This clonotype was recorded at least ten times. This chain uses TRBV18 with TRBJ2-7; TRBD2 agrees at 7 bases. The germline V gene encodes CDR1 KGHSH and CDR2 LQKENI. The CDR3 is made up of 13 amino acids. The J segment lost 4 bases and the V segment lost 0 bases, leaving 0 bases of the junction unmatched. The CDR3 region is CASSPPRGYEQYF. CDR3 bases: TGTGCCAGCTCACCACCGCGGGGGTACGAGCAGTACTTC.

V and J are TRBV19 and TRBJ1-1; maybe TRBD1 (6 bases). The ends were cut back, 3 bases at V and 1 base at J, with 12 bases in the middle. The germline V gene has CDR1 LNHDA and CDR2 SQIVND (reference sequence). The CDR3 extends over 15 amino acids. The CDR3 bases are TGTGCCAGTAGTATTAGGGGGAAGGCGAACACTGAAGCTTTCTTT. Encoded protein: CASSIRGKANTEAFF.

The table lists this clonotype with many counts. The chain couples TRBV28 to TRBJ1-3; the D is unclear. This CDR3 comprises 14 residues. CDR1 is MDHEN, CDR2 SYDVKM, per germline. V lost 6 bases, J lost 0 bases, and 9 bases lay in between. In DNA, the CDR3 is TGTGCCAGCAGCCGTTTTAGCTCTGGAAACACCATATATTTT. This gives the protein CASSRFSSGNTIYF.

This clonotype occurred many times. The rearrangement joins TRBV19 to TRBJ1-5; D unresolved. This CDR3 is 15 amino acids long. The V gene lost 1 base and the J gene lost 4 bases, with 11 bases spanning the gap. Germline V gene lookup returns CDR1 LNHDA and CDR2 SQIVND (reference sequence). The CDR3 loop is CASSIGTTDNQPQHF. In DNA, the CDR3 is TGTGCCAGTAGTATAGGGACGACGGATAATCAGCCCCAGCATTTT.

The chain combines TRBV30 with TRBJ1-5; no clear D gene. The V end was cut by 3 bases, the J end by 5 bases, with 14 bases between. This CDR3 has 14 amino acids. Germline CDR1 and CDR2: GTSNPN and SVGIG (reference sequence). The CDR3 protein is CAWSDRWVDQPQHF. The CDR3 bases are TGTGCCTGGAGCGACCGGTGGGTCGATCAGCCCCAGCATTTT.